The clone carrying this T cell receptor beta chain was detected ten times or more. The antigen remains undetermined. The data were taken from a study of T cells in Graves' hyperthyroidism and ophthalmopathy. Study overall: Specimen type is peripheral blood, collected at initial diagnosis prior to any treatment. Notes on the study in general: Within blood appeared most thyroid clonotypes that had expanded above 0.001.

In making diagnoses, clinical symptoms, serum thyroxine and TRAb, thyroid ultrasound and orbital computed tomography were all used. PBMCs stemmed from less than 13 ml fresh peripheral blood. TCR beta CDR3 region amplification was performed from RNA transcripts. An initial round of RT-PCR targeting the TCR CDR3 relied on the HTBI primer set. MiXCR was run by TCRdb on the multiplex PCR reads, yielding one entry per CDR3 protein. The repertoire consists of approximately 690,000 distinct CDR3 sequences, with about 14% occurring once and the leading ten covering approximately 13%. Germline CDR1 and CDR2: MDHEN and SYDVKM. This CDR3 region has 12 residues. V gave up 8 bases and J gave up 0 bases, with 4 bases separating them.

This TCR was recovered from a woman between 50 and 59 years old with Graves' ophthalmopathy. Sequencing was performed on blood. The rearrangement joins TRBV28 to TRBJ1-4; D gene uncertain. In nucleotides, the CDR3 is TGTGCCAGCGCATCAACTAATGAAAAACTGTTTTTT. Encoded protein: CASASTNEKLFF.